Following are 22 T cell receptor beta chains from one sample sequenced in a study of T cells in Graves' hyperthyroidism and ophthalmopathy. It was RNA transcripts that yielded the amplified TCR beta CDR3 regions. First-round RT-PCR with HTBI primers amplified the TCR CDR3 region. TCRdb re-derived calls from the multiplex PCR reads in MiXCR, one entry per CDR3 protein. The table records about 200,000 distinct CDR3 sequences, about a sixth of them present only once. The material sequenced was blood. Receptors were obtained from a woman aged 45-65 years with Graves' hyperthyroidism.

This clonotype was picked up many times. This chain uses TRBV28 with TRBJ1-1; a weak D match, TRBD1 (5 bases). Germline-derived CDR1 and CDR2 are MDHEN and SYDVKM. CDR3 length: 16 residues. V was clipped by 3 bases and J by 0 bases, with 14 bases between them. CDR3: CASSLTAGIMNTEAFF. As DNA, the CDR3 is TGTGCCAGCAGTTTGACGGCAGGGATCATGAACACTGAAGCTTTCTTT.

This clonotype was seen ten or more times. The chain employs TRBV6-1 and TRBJ2-7; TRBD1 might be the D (7 bases). The germline CDR1 and CDR2 sequences are MNHNS and SASEGT. The V gene lost 3 bases and the J gene lost 4 bases, with 16 bases spanning the gap. There are 15 residues in the CDR3. CDR3 DNA: TGTGCCAGCAGTGACCACCTGACAGGGAGGTACGAGCAGTACTTC. This encodes CASSDHLTGRYEQYF.

The chain links TRBV19 to TRBJ1-3; no clear D gene. Trimming took off 7 bases at V and 0 bases at J, with 16 bases between the two ends. The CDR3 covers 16 residues. The V gene's germline CDR1 is LNHDA and CDR2 SQIVND (reference sequence). The CDR3 sequence: CASNFLGELSGNTIYF. CDR3 nucleotides: TGTGCCAGTAATTTTTTGGGAGAGCTCTCTGGAAACACCATATATTTT.

This clonotype was observed a handful of times. The V and J genes are TRBV9 and TRBJ1-2; a possible D gene is TRBD1 (5 bases). The germline V gene has CDR1 SGDLS and CDR2 YYNGEE. The CDR3 sequence is 16 residues long. V lost 0 bases and J 2 bases, leaving 14 bases between the germline ends. The CDR3 nucleotides are TGTGCCAGCAGCGTAGGTGGACACCTTTTAAACTATGGCTACACCTTC. Protein sequence: CASSVGGHLLNYGYTF.

This clonotype was seen many times. The rearrangement uses TRBV29-1 and TRBJ2-3, with TRBD2 matching over 14 bases. The CDR3 has 16 residues. The ends lost 5 bases at V and 3 bases at J; junction bases unmatched: 7. The germline gives CDR1 SQVTM, CDR2 ANQGSEA. The CDR3 DNA reads as TGCAGCGTTCACTCGGGACTAGCGGGAGCGACAGATACGCAGTATTTT. This translates into CSVHSGLAGATDTQYF.

The chain carries TRBV19 and TRBJ2-2; 7 bases match TRBD1. Germline CDR1 is LNHDA and CDR2 is SQIVND (reference sequence). This CDR3 has 16 amino acids. V trimming: 3 bases; J trimming: 3 bases; junction bases outside the gene matches: 7. The DNA of the CDR3 is TGTGCCAGTAGTATCCTTCCAGGGGGATACACCGGGGAGCTGTTTTTT. Encoded protein: CASSILPGGYTGELFF.

This clonotype came up many times. The rearrangement joins TRBV5-1 to TRBJ2-7; either TRBD1 or TRBD2 may supply D (5 bases each). Germline values: CDR1 SGHRS, CDR2 YFSETQ. Trimming stripped 1 base from V and 1 base from J, with 12 bases between. The CDR3 extends over 15 amino acids. For the CDR3, the DNA is TGCGCCAGCAGCTTGAGTTATGGGGGTTCCTACGAGCAGTACTTC. Translation: CASSLSYGGSYEQYF.

This clonotype was found many times. The chain is built from TRBV29-1 and TRBJ2-1; D is possibly TRBD2 (6 bases). CDR3 size: 15 residues. The germline CDR1 and CDR2 sequences are SQVTM and ANQGSEA. Trimming took off 7 bases at V and 0 bases at J, with 16 bases between the two ends. The CDR3 region has the DNA TGCAGCGCCGGTTACGCGGGGAACTCCTACAATGAGCAGTTCTTC. The encoded protein is CSAGYAGNSYNEQFF.

This clonotype was counted many times. This sequence joins TRBV6-1 and TRBJ2-1, with 10 bases lining up with TRBD2. Germline V gives CDR1 MNHNS, CDR2 SASEGT. The V segment lost 7 bases and the J segment 3 bases; nucleotides outside the gene matches: 6. The CDR3 is 15 amino acids. In DNA form, the CDR3 reads TGTGCCAGCACCAGACTAGCGGGTGACTACAATGAGCAGTTCTTC. Translation: CASTRLAGDYNEQFF.

The chain is built from TRBV5-1 and TRBJ2-5; TRBD1 matches at 8 bases. Germline CDR1 SGHRS, CDR2 YFSETQ. The CDR3 covers 12 residues. V shed 4 bases and J 14 bases; nucleotides not matched to a gene: 10. CDR3 nucleotide sequence: TGCGCCAGCAGCATGGGGGCAGGGGGCGCTTACTTC. Its protein product is CASSMGAGGAYF.

The chain employs TRBV29-1 and TRBJ2-1; D not certain. The CDR3 extends over 12 amino acids. Deletions cut 6 bases from V and 4 bases from J, with 10 bases between. Germline-derived CDR1 and CDR2 are SQVTM and ANQGSEA. CDR3 nucleotides: TGCAGCGTGTCGACGGATTACAATGAGCAGTTCTTC. Protein: CSVSTDYNEQFF.

This clonotype was observed many times. This rearrangement joins TRBV7-2 to TRBJ2-5; D is undetermined. Germline V CDR1 and CDR2: SGHTA, FQGNSA. The CDR3 has 14 amino acids. V was pared by 1 base and J by 4 bases, with 10 bases between. The CDR3 DNA reads as TGTGCCAGCAGCTTAGTGCCGTTGGGAGAGACCCAGTACTTC. Translating it yields CASSLVPLGETQYF.

This clonotype was recorded many times. The chain joins TRBV11-3 to TRBJ2-1, with 13 bases matching TRBD2. Losses at the gene ends were 1 base for V and 9 bases for J; bases not matched to a gene: 6. The germline V gene has CDR1 SGHNT and CDR2 YENEEA. This CDR3 comprises 16 residues. The chain's CDR3 is CASSLVGLAGSGEQFF. CDR3 coding DNA: TGTGCCAGCAGCTTAGTGGGACTAGCGGGATCCGGTGAGCAGTTCTTC.

This clonotype has only a few counts. The chain joins TRBV20-1 to TRBJ2-1; D remains unclear. Germline CDR1 reads DFQATT; CDR2 reads SNEGSKA (reference sequence). V shed 0 bases and J shed 1 base, with 13 bases lying between them. The CDR3 extends over 16 amino acids. This CDR3 is CSARDTLNGSYNEQFF. The CDR3 nucleotides are TGCAGTGCTAGAGATACGCTAAACGGATCCTACAATGAGCAGTTCTTC.

The chain uses TRBV20-1 and TRBJ2-2; D is tentatively TRBD1 or TRBD2 (7 bases each). The ends were cut back, 6 bases at V and 4 bases at J, with 15 bases in the middle. The CDR3 extends over 14 amino acids. Germline-derived CDR1 and CDR2 are DFQATT and SNEGSKA (reference sequence). The CDR3 region has the DNA TGCAGTGCGAGCGGGACAGACGGCACCGGGGAGCTGTTTTTT. The encoded protein is CSASGTDGTGELFF.

This chain joins TRBV20-1 and TRBJ2-7; D not resolved. Trimming took off 2 bases at V and 2 bases at J, with 16 bases between the two ends. CDR1 is DFQATT and CDR2 is SNEGSKA in the germline V gene (reference sequence). The CDR3 is 15 residues long. The CDR3 reads CSARSGHSPTYEQYF. Here the CDR3 DNA reads TGCAGTGCTAGATCCGGGCATAGTCCCACCTACGAGCAGTACTTC.

This clonotype was counted many times. The J gene is TRBJ2-1, the V gene TRBV14; TRBD2 matches at 12 bases. Losses at the gene ends were 8 bases for V and 6 bases for J; bases not matched to a gene: 5. CDR1 SGHDN and CDR2 FVKESK come from the germline V gene. The CDR3 is 14 amino acids. CDR3 residues: CASRTSGKSNEQFF. In DNA, the CDR3 is TGTGCCAGCCGGACTAGCGGGAAATCCAATGAGCAGTTCTTC. Supplemented by reference TRBV14 and TRBJ2-1, the full variable domain reads EAGVTQFPSHSVIEKGQTVTLRCDPISGHDNLYWYRRVMGKEIKFLLHFVKESKQDESGMPNNRFLAERTGGTYSTLKVQPAELEDSGVYFCASRTSGKSNEQFFGPGTRLTVL.

The chain recombines TRBV10-3 with TRBJ2-1, with TRBD2 as a possible D gene (5 bases). The germline V and J ends were trimmed by 10 bases and 2 bases, with 12 bases remaining between them. CDR1 and CDR2 (germline): ENHRY, SYGVKD. The CDR3 sequence is 13 residues long. Here the CDR3 reads CATTERTYNEQFF. In DNA, the CDR3 is TGTGCCACCACGGAGCGGACCTACAATGAGCAGTTCTTC.

The rearrangement links TRBV27 to TRBJ1-2, with 12 bases fitting TRBD1. CDR3 length: 16 amino acids. Germline V gives CDR1 MNHEY, CDR2 SMNVEV (reference sequence). Losses at the gene ends were 3 bases for V and 7 bases for J; bases not matched to a gene: 9. This CDR3 is CASSFWDRGLPSGYTF. Here the CDR3 DNA reads TGTGCCAGCAGTTTCTGGGACAGGGGGCTCCCTTCTGGCTACACCTTC.

This clonotype came up many times. The chain carries TRBV2 and TRBJ2-6; D perhaps matches TRBD1 (6 bases). There are 16 residues in the CDR3. The germline V and J ends were trimmed by 4 bases and 3 bases, with 13 bases remaining between them. From germline, CDR1 is SNHLY and CDR2 FYNNEI. The CDR3: CASSAQGRGGANVLTF. CDR3 sequence (DNA): TGTGCCAGCAGTGCTCAGGGGAGAGGTGGGGCCAACGTCCTGACTTTC.

The chain uses TRBV19 and TRBJ2-4; D is uncertain. With 0 bases removed from V and 0 bases from J, the gap between germline ends came to 12 bases. There are 17 residues in the CDR3. Per germline, CDR1 LNHDA and CDR2 SQIVND (reference sequence). The CDR3 DNA reads as TGTGCCAGTAGTATAGATCGTCGGCAGCTAGCCAAAAACATTCAGTACTTC. It specifies CASSIDRRQLAKNIQYF. The entire variable domain, with the rest obtained from reference TRBV19 and TRBJ2-4, is as follows: DGGITQSPKYLFRKEGQNVTLSCEQNLNHDAMYWYRQDPGQGLRLIYYSQIVNDFQKGDIAEGYSVSREKKESFPLTVTSAQKNPTAFYLCASSIDRRQLAKNIQYFGAGTRLSVL.

This clonotype was detected ten times or more. The chain links TRBV13 to TRBJ2-1; 8 bases fit TRBD1. V gave up 6 bases and J gave up 8 bases; unmatched junction bases: 3. This CDR3 spans 12 amino acids. The germline V gene encodes CDR1 PRHDT and CDR2 FYEKMQ (reference sequence). CDR3 loop: CASRDRVHEQFF. CDR3 bases: TGTGCCAGCAGGGACAGGGTTCATGAGCAGTTCTTC.